This T cell receptor (beta chain) was identified during a study of cytomegalovirus exposure and HLA in healthy donors. Across the study: An earlier analysis identified 100 million to 130 million unique TCR beta sequences in about 190 million T cells.

Trimming pared 4 bases from V and 4 bases from J, leaving 14 bases between. The CDR3 has 15 residues. Germline lookup yields CDR1 SGHAT and CDR2 FQDESV (reference sequence). A remark on this clone: Its antigen is unidentified. The sample has other DNA sequences that encode this CDR3 too.

General observations from the study: Associated with HLA alleles at 0.05 false discovery rate in a later analysis were fewer than 20,000 TCR beta sequences.

13 Jbeta primers and 60 Vbeta primers were used for the PCR. Profiled with immunoSEQ multiplex PCR; TCRdb holds only in-frame clones, not every one. Among about 130,000 clones listed, roughly 79% were seen once. The chain has TRBV11-1 and TRBJ2-1; D ambiguous. Sequencing input: PBMCs. The TCR originated in a woman in her 40s in good health and CMV-seronegative. As DNA, the CDR3 is TGTGCCAGCAGCTCCCCCCTCAGTGTTTACAATGAGCAGTTCTTC. It is translated as CASSSPLSVYNEQFF.